These 30 T cell receptor beta chains share one sample of origin, sequenced in a study of tumor-infiltrating lymphocytes in primary liver carcinoma. Unsorted bulk tissue of roughly 18-32 mg yielded co-extracted RNA and DNA. A primer in the constant region served to generate TCR beta cDNA from roughly 450 ng of total RNA. Employing slightly modified ARM-PCR, three nested multiplex PCR rounds were run, and these gave rise to the TCR beta libraries. Researchers ran the first two PCR rounds for approximately 9 cycles each with TRBV1-TRBV30 forward primers and a C-beta reverse primer. One entry per CDR3 protein results from TCRdb running MiXCR on the multiplex PCR reads. The profile covers around 37,000 distinct CDR3 sequences, with 75% appearing a single time and about 35% taken by the ten largest. Material: tumor-adjacent normal liver tissue. Receptors were obtained from a man between 35 and 55 years old with primary liver carcinoma and hepatitis B virus infection.

Details on this clonotype: The germline gene is not matched at one end of the junction; a read error may be the cause. The J gene is TRBJ2-7, the V gene TRBV28; D possibly uses TRBD1 or TRBD2 (5 bases each). The CDR3 totals 11 residues. CDR1 MDHEN and CDR2 SYDVKM come from the germline V gene. The CDR3 bases are TGCGTCAGCAGTGACTGGGGGGAGCAGTACTTC. It is translated as CVSSDWGEQYF.

With respect to this clonotype: A junction boundary mismatches the germline segment, possibly from a read error. V and J are TRBV30 and TRBJ2-7; the D is unclear. The germline gives CDR1 GTSNPN, CDR2 SVGIG (reference sequence). This CDR3 contains 13 residues. CDR3 in amino acids: CAWSRDDSYEQYF. As DNA, the CDR3 is TGCGCCTGGAGTAGGGATGACTCCTATGAGCAGTACTTC.

Note on this clonotype: A much larger clone lies one base from this, so it may be a read error. The rearrangement joins TRBV11-2 to TRBJ2-5; TRBD1 matches 8 bases. The germline gives CDR1 SGHAT, CDR2 FQNNGV. The CDR3 extends over 15 amino acids. This chain's CDR3 is CVSSLIRGRRETQYF. DNA of the CDR3: TGTGTCAGCAGCTTAATCAGGGGGCGCCGAGAGACCCAGTACTTC.

Remarks on this clonotype: Lacking the conserved final phenylalanine or tryptophan, this CDR3 likely reflects a read error. The V gene is TRBV7-7, the J gene TRBJ2-2, with D tentatively TRBD1 (6 bases). This CDR3 has 14 residues. V lost 1 base and J lost 8, with 11 bases in between. Germline V gene sequence: CDR1 SSHAT, CDR2 FNYEAQ (reference sequence). In nucleotides, the CDR3 is TGTGCCAGCAGCTTAGAACCAGGGGAAGGGGAGCTGTTTTAT. Translation gives CASSLEPGEGELFY.

Of note for this clonotype: The junction and the germline gene differ at one end; a read error may be behind it. The V gene is TRBV5-1, the J gene TRBJ2-1, with 7 bases that match TRBD2. The germline CDR1 and CDR2 sequences are SGHRS and YFSETQ. The length of the CDR3 is 16 residues. The CDR3 nucleotides are TGCGCCAACAGCGGAGGGACTACCCCTTCCTACAATGAGCAGTCCTTC. This gives the protein CANSGGTTPSYNEQSF.

This rearrangement joins TRBV28 to TRBJ2-7; D remains unclear. Germline CDR1 is MDHEN and CDR2 is SYDVKM. This CDR3 region has 11 residues. V dropped 8 bases and J dropped 3 bases, with 8 bases sitting between them. In DNA, the CDR3 is TGTGCCAGCGGAGCAAGCTACGAGCAGTACTTC. Its translation is CASGASYEQYF.

This clonotype was counted many times. The chain is built from TRBV5-5 and TRBJ2-7, with D hard to call. This CDR3 is 15 amino acids long. V lost 0 bases and J 0 bases, leaving 10 bases between the germline ends. Looked up from germline, CDR1 is SGHKS and CDR2 is YYEKEE (reference sequence). The CDR3 region has the DNA TGTGCCAGCAGCTTGGGGGCGAGGAGCTCCTACGAGCAGTACTTC. Its protein product is CASSLGARSSYEQYF. Variable domain in full (rest from reference TRBV5-5 and TRBJ2-7): DAGVTQSPTHLIKTRGQQVTLRCSPISGHKSVSWYQQVLGQGPQFIFQYYEKEERGRGNFPDRFSARQFPNYSSELNVNALLLGDSALYLCASSLGARSSYEQYFGPGTRLTVT.

By frequency in the sample, this clonotype is medium-sized. The genes are TRBV4-1 and TRBJ2-1; D gene ambiguous. V lost 0 bases to trimming and J lost 10 bases, with 10 bases between them. The CDR3 covers 13 residues. Looked up from germline, CDR1 is MGHRA and CDR2 is YSYEKL. The CDR3 region is CASSQDLGPEQFF. CDR3 DNA sequence: TGCGCCAGCAGCCAAGATTTAGGTCCCGAGCAGTTCTTC.

In its sample, this clonotype was seen many times. The chain carries TRBV25-1 and TRBJ1-2, with 12 bases aligning to TRBD1. The CDR3 is made up of 13 amino acids. Germline V CDR1 and CDR2: MGHDK, SYGVNS. The junction had 4 bases not matched to a gene; V was cut back by 8 bases and J by 6 bases. The CDR3 is CASGDRGPHGYTF. As DNA, the CDR3 is TGTGCCAGCGGGGACAGGGGGCCCCATGGCTACACCTTC.

A word on this clonotype: At one end, the junction sequence differs from germline, possibly due to a read error. The rearrangement links TRBV4-1 to TRBJ2-2; a possible D gene is TRBD2 (6 bases). The CDR3 length is 16 residues. Germline CDR1 reads MGHRA; CDR2 reads YSYEKL. CDR3 loop: CASSHDGGKWGRELLF. CDR3 coding DNA: TGCGCCAGCAGCCATGATGGGGGGAAATGGGGCAGGGAGCTGTTGTTT.

Details on this clonotype: Germline and junction disagree at one end, which may indicate a read error. The genes are TRBV10-2 and TRBJ2-5, with 15 bases that match TRBD2. Germline V gives CDR1 WSHSY, CDR2 SAAADI. The CDR3 consists of 14 residues. CDR3 nucleotides: TGCTCCAGCCGAGGACTAGCGGGAGGGGAGACTCAGTACTTC. Amino acid sequence: CSSRGLAGGETQYF.

The rearrangement links TRBV6-6 to TRBJ1-5; D uncertain. The CDR3 consists of 14 residues. Germline V gives CDR1 MNHNY, CDR2 SVGAGI (reference sequence). V was shortened by 0 bases and J by 10 bases, with 13 bases between the two germline ends. The CDR3 DNA reads as TGTGCCAGCAGTTACTCGAAGGGCTGGCAACCCCAGCATTTT. The encoded protein is CASSYSKGWQPQHF.

A remark on this clonotype: The germline gene is not matched at one end of the junction; a read error may be the cause. This sequence joins TRBV11-2 and TRBJ2-1, with D uncertain. This CDR3 comprises 14 residues. Looked up from germline, CDR1 is SGHAT and CDR2 is FQNNGV. CDR3 sequence: CASSLSSVGYERFF. In DNA form, the CDR3 reads TGTGCCAGCAGCTTGTCCAGCGTGGGGTATGAGCGGTTCTTC. Full variable domain (missing parts from reference TRBV11-2 and TRBJ2-1): EAGVAQSPRYKIIEKRQSVAFWCNPISGHATLYWYQQILGQGPKLLIQFQNNGVVDDSQLPKDRFSAERLKGVDSTLKIQPAKLEDSAVYLCASSLSSVGYERFFGPGTRLTVL.

Notes on this clonotype: This may stem from a read error, because a much larger clone lies one nucleotide away. The rearrangement uses TRBV7-3 and TRBJ2-7; D is uncertain. Germline CDR1 reads SGHTA; CDR2 reads FQGTGA. The CDR3 sequence is 13 residues long. V lost 2 bases to trimming and J lost 6 bases, with 11 bases between them. The chain's CDR3 is CASSLDLVGEQYF. The CDR3 nucleotides are TGTGCCAGCAGCTTAGATTTGGTGGGCGAGCAGTACTTC.

This chain uses TRBV4-3 with TRBJ1-1, with no clear D. Germline CDR1 reads LGHNA; CDR2 reads YSLEER. The CDR3 length is 14 residues. V dropped 3 bases and J dropped 1 base, with 9 bases sitting between them. The CDR3 DNA is TGCGCCAGCAGCCACCTCGACCAGAACACTGAAGCTTTCTTT. Protein sequence: CASSHLDQNTEAFF.

On this clonotype: A much larger clone lies a single base off, so this may be a read error. The chain couples TRBV12-3 or TRBV12-4 to TRBJ1-4; D unresolved. The CDR3 loop spans 13 amino acids. CDR3 loop: CASSLAGNEKLVF. CDR3 coding DNA: TGTGCCAGCAGTTTAGCCGGGAATGAAAAACTGGTTTTT.

J is TRBJ2-4 and V is TRBV29-1, with 7 bases fitting TRBD2. Germline V gene data show CDR1 as SQVTM and CDR2 as ANQGSEA. The CDR3 extends over 14 amino acids. V was pared by 1 base and J by 6 bases, with 6 bases of the junction left unmatched. The DNA for the CDR3 is TGCAGCGTTGAAGGGCGGGGGACTGGAAACATTCAGTACTTC. Amino acid sequence: CSVEGRGTGNIQYF.

This clonotype was counted once. Germline is not matched at one junction end, which may reflect a read error. The chain employs TRBV12-3 or TRBV12-4 and TRBJ2-5, with D possibly TRBD2 on 5 matching bases. This CDR3 region has 14 residues. The DNA of the CDR3 is TGTGCCAGCAGTGGGGAGACTACTGGATGGACCCAGCACTTC. Its translation is CASSGETTGWTQHF.

As to this clonotype: This is likely a read error, given that the CDR3 carries no conserved phenylalanine or tryptophan at its end. The DNA is omitted, as the CDR3 cannot be located on it reliably, and the CDR3 follows TCRdb's listing. J is TRBJ1-5 and V is TRBV10-2. CDR1 and CDR2 (germline): WSHSY, SAAADI. Counting both end residues, the CDR3 totals 14 amino acids. The CDR3 is CASKSAGSNQPQQI.

This clonotype was seen at least ten times. This could be a read error, since a much larger clone is one nucleotide away. The chain combines TRBV12-3 or TRBV12-4 with TRBJ2-7, with D maybe TRBD1 (6 bases). This CDR3 spans 12 amino acids. CDR3 sequence (DNA): TGTGCCAACAGTGAGGGGGTTTACGAGCAGTACTTC. Translated: CANSEGVYEQYF.

This clonotype was seen at least ten times. This chain links TRBV4-3 with TRBJ1-1; no clear D. The CDR3 consists of 13 residues. V lost 0 bases, J lost 1 base, and 3 bases lay in between. Germline V gene lookup returns CDR1 LGHNA and CDR2 YSLEER. The CDR3 DNA sequence: TGCGCCAGCAGCCAAGAACGGAACACTGAAGCTTTCTTT. The encoded protein is CASSQERNTEAFF.

Points on this clonotype: At one end, the junction sequence differs from germline, possibly due to a read error. V gene TRBV4-3 combines with J gene TRBJ2-7; unclear D gene. The CDR3 loop spans 16 amino acids. CDR1 is LGHNA and CDR2 is YSLEER in the germline V gene. CDR3 DNA: TGCGCCAGCCGCCAAGATGTAAGTATCGCGAAAAACGAGCAGTACTTC. Its protein is CASRQDVSIAKNEQYF.

This clonotype is medium-sized in the sample. The chain uses TRBV29-1 and TRBJ2-1, with D uncertain. CDR1 is SQVTM and CDR2 is ANQGSEA in the germline V gene. Trimming removed 4 bases from V and 4 bases from J, with 8 bases in between. This CDR3 has 12 amino acids. CDR3 sequence reads: CSVGEVYNEQFF. Written as DNA, the CDR3 is TGCAGCGTTGGAGAGGTATACAATGAGCAGTTCTTC.

The CDR3 coding sequence is TGTGCCAGCAGCTCCCGGACTAGCAACACAAGAAATGAGCAGTTCTTC. This sequence encodes CASSSRTSNTRNEQFF. The chain combines TRBV9 with TRBJ2-1, with 8 bases matching TRBD2. CDR3 size: 16 residues. With 4 bases clipped from V and 7 bases from J, the junction kept 13 bases outside the gene matches. The germline V gene has CDR1 SGDLS and CDR2 YYNGEE.

Of note for this clonotype: One end of the junction does not line up with germline, which may come from a read error. The J gene is TRBJ2-6, the V gene TRBV6-4, with D possibly TRBD2 on 5 matching bases. The CDR3 loop spans 16 amino acids. Germline CDR1 and CDR2: MRHNA and SNTAGT. This CDR3 is CTSGESPASGANVLTF. DNA for the CDR3: TGTACCAGCGGTGAGTCCCCAGCGTCCGGGGCCAACGTCCTGACTTTC.

In the case of this clonotype: Just one base apart from a much larger clone, this may be a read error. This sequence joins TRBV24-1 and TRBJ2-1; D tentatively fits TRBD1 or TRBD2 (6 bases each). Deletions cut 4 bases from V and 0 bases from J, with 12 bases between. CDR3 length: 16 residues. The V gene's germline CDR1 is KGHDR and CDR2 SFDVKD. CDR3 loop: CATSDPRGGSYNEQFF. In nucleotides, the CDR3 is TGTGCCACCAGTGACCCCAGGGGAGGCTCCTACAATGAGCAGTTCTTC.

The rearrangement joins TRBV5-6 to TRBJ2-3, with D unresolved. The V end lost 1 base, the J end lost 3 bases, and 6 bases lay between the germline ends. The CDR3 length is 13 residues. Germline loops: CDR1 SGHDT, CDR2 YYEEEE. For the CDR3, the DNA is TGTGCCAGCAGCTTGCTAAGGACAGATACGCAGTATTTT. Its protein product is CASSLLRTDTQYF.

Comment on this clonotype: Germline and junction disagree at one end, which may indicate a read error. The CDR3 DNA reads TGTGCTAGCAACCCTCGGACAGGGCCCTACGAGCAGTACTTC. Translating it yields CASNPRTGPYEQYF. The rearrangement links TRBV7-9 to TRBJ2-7, with TRBD1 identical over 8 bases. This CDR3 has 14 amino acids. The germline CDR1 and CDR2 sequences are SEHNR and FQNEAQ (reference sequence).

This clonotype has a single count. The germline gene is not matched at one end of the junction; a read error may be the cause. The chain uses TRBV5-1 and TRBJ2-7; a possible D gene is TRBD1 (6 bases). The V gene's germline CDR1 is SGHRS and CDR2 YFSETQ. This CDR3 contains 13 residues. The CDR3 is CASLQGAGWEQYF. CDR3 nucleotide sequence: TGCGCCAGCTTACAGGGAGCTGGATGGGAGCAGTATTTC. The full variable domain, with the rest looked up from reference TRBV5-1 and TRBJ2-7, is KAGVTQTPRYLIKTRGQQVTLSCSPISGHRSVSWYQQTPGQGLQFLFEYFSETQRNKGNFPGRFSGRQFSNSRSEMNVSTLELGDSALYLCASLQGAGWEQYFGPGTRLTVT.

For this clonotype: The junction differs from germline at one of its ends, possibly a read error. This rearrangement joins TRBV29-1 to TRBJ2-7; 10 bases are a match to TRBD1. The CDR3 has 14 residues. Germline values: CDR1 SQVTM, CDR2 ANQGSEA. The CDR3 region is CSVEGQGKPYDQYF. As DNA, the CDR3 is TGCAGCGTTGAGGGACAGGGGAAACCCTACGACCAGTACTTC.